A single sample gave rise to the 19 T cell receptor beta chains below, sequenced in a study of blood T cell repertoires in COVID-19. Produced via immunoSEQ multiplex PCR; TCRdb's table is partial and in-frame only. The data contain roughly 28,000 clones, approximately 90% of them singletons. Sequenced material: peripheral blood. The receptor source for this set is a human donor in a cohort sampled during active COVID-19.

This chain joins TRBV3-1 (or the pseudogene TRBV3-2) and TRBJ2-2; perhaps TRBD2 as D (5 bases). V was trimmed by 5 bases and J by 6 bases, leaving 10 bases between them. The germline V gene encodes CDR1 LGHDT and CDR2 YNNKEL (reference sequence). The CDR3 spans 13 residues. In DNA, the CDR3 is TGTGCCAGCAGCTACCGGGGAGCCGGGGAGCTGTTTTTT. Protein product: CASSYRGAGELFF.

The chain couples TRBV7-9 to TRBJ2-3, with 10 bases aligning to TRBD2. CDR1 is SEHNR and CDR2 is FQNEAQ in the germline V gene (reference sequence). V lost 4 bases, J lost 4 bases, and 14 bases stayed unmatched. This CDR3 region has 18 residues. CDR3 coding DNA: TGTGCCAGCAGCTCGCTAGCGGGAGTCGATTGGAGGTCAGATACGCAGTATTTT. Its translation is CASSSLAGVDWRSDTQYF. Full variable domain (rest looked up from reference TRBV7-9 and TRBJ2-3): DTGVSQNPRHKITKRGQNVTFRCDPISEHNRLYWYRQTLGQGPEFLTYFQNEAQLEKSRLLSDRFSAERPKGSFSTLEIQRTEQGDSAMYLCASSSLAGVDWRSDTQYFGPGTRLTVL.

The V and J genes are TRBV4-2 and TRBJ2-7; TRBD2 matches 10 bases. V lost 0 bases, J lost 6 bases, and 2 bases stayed unmatched. Germline CDR1 and CDR2: LGHNA and YNFKEQ. The CDR3 totals 14 residues. As DNA, the CDR3 is TGTGCCAGCAGCCAAGATCTAGCGGGAGCCGAGCAGTACTTC. It translates to CASSQDLAGAEQYF.

This chain joins TRBV7-6 and TRBJ2-1, with 10 bases matching TRBD2. The CDR3 consists of 17 residues. After removal of 5 bases from V and 5 bases from J, the junction contained 12 bases not matched to a gene. Germline CDR1 is SGHVS and CDR2 is FNYEAQ. Written as DNA, the CDR3 is TGTGCCAGCAGCCAACCTATACAGCGGGAGGGTAACAATGAGCAGTTCTTC. Amino acids: CASSQPIQREGNNEQFF.

The chain is built from TRBV9 and TRBJ2-7; 7 nucleotides match TRBD2. V lost 0 bases to trimming and J lost 2 bases; unmatched junction nucleotides: 2. The CDR3 spans 14 residues. CDR1 is SGDLS and CDR2 is YYNGEE in the germline V gene. The chain's CDR3 is CASSVGGGPYEQYF. The CDR3 nucleotides read TGTGCCAGCAGCGTAGGGGGGGGACCCTACGAGCAGTACTTC.

The CDR3 DNA reads as TGCAGTGCTAGTTTAGGCGGGCGGATGAACACTGAAGCTTTCTTT. Amino acids: CSASLGGRMNTEAFF. This chain joins TRBV20-1 and TRBJ1-1; no clear D gene. Germline assignment: CDR1 DFQATT and CDR2 SNEGSKA (reference sequence). V was shortened by 3 bases and J by 0 bases, with 14 bases between the two germline ends. The CDR3 extends over 15 amino acids.

This rearrangement joins TRBV18 to TRBJ1-1, with D possibly being TRBD1 (5 bases). The CDR3 has 14 amino acids. Germline assignment: CDR1 KGHSH and CDR2 LQKENI. V gave up 1 base and J gave up 2 bases, with 8 bases separating them. The CDR3 region has the DNA TGTGCCAGCTCACCACTACAGGATAACACTGAAGCTTTCTTT. Protein: CASSPLQDNTEAFF.

In this sample, this clone turned up a few times. The gene calls are TRBV6-5 and TRBJ2-5, with D perhaps matching TRBD2 (5 bases). Germline CDR1 and CDR2: MNHEY and SVGAGI. The CDR3 totals 13 residues. Trimming took 8 bases from V and 2 from J, leaving 12 bases between them. The CDR3 sequence is CASESRRQETQYF. The DNA for the CDR3 is TGTGCCAGCGAAAGTCGGAGGCAAGAGACCCAGTACTTC.

V and J are TRBV15 and TRBJ1-5, with TRBD1 matching 11 bases. This CDR3 is 17 amino acids long. With V trimmed by 5 bases and J by 7 bases, 13 bases remained unmatched. The germline gives CDR1 LNHNV, CDR2 YYDKDF (reference sequence). The CDR3 DNA reads as TGTGCCACCAGCTCTTTACTGGACAGGGGGCGCGGGCAGCCCCAGCATTTT. Translating gives CATSSLLDRGRGQPQHF.

V gene TRBV5-6 combines with J gene TRBJ2-7, with D perhaps matching TRBD1 (5 bases). The V and J ends lost 4 bases and 3 bases respectively, with 17 bases between them. The CDR3 is 15 amino acids. Germline V gives CDR1 SGHDT, CDR2 YYEEEE. CDR3: CASSPWGRTNYEQYF. CDR3 nucleotides: TGTGCCAGCAGCCCCTGGGGCAGAACAAACTACGAGCAGTACTTC.

The rearrangement joins TRBV2 to TRBJ2-1, with TRBD2 matching 7 bases. V was clipped by 7 bases and J by 4 bases; unmatched bases: 7. CDR3 length equals 14 residues. CDR1 is SNHLY, CDR2 FYNNEI, per germline. CDR3 loop: CASTTGGPYNEQFF. The CDR3 nucleotides read TGTGCCAGCACCACGGGGGGTCCTTACAATGAGCAGTTCTTC. The full variable domain, in which reference TRBV2 and TRBJ2-1 provide the parts outside the CDR3, is EPEVTQTPSHQVTQMGQEVILRCVPISNHLYFYWYRQILGQKVEFLVSFYNNEISEKSEIFDDQFSVERPDGSNFTLKIRSTKLEDSAMYFCASTTGGPYNEQFFGPGTRLTVL.

This clone appeared once. The V and J genes are TRBV5-5 and TRBJ2-5; 7 nucleotides match TRBD2. Germline CDR1 and CDR2: SGHKS and YYEKEE (reference sequence). This CDR3 contains 13 residues. Unmatched junction bases numbered 1, after V lost 0 bases and J lost 5 bases. CDR3 in amino acids: CASSLAGRETQYF. The CDR3 DNA is TGTGCCAGCAGCTTGGCCGGGAGGGAGACCCAGTACTTC.

V gene TRBV5-1 combines with J gene TRBJ2-3; D call uncertain. Trimming removed 1 base from V and 4 bases from J, with 7 bases in between. Germline CDR1 is SGHRS and CDR2 is YFSETQ. This CDR3 has 13 residues. The CDR3 loop is CASSLRQADTQYF. The CDR3 region has the DNA TGCGCCAGCAGCTTGCGGCAGGCAGATACGCAGTATTTT. The variable domain in full, with the rest retrieved from reference TRBV5-1 and TRBJ2-3, is KAGVTQTPRYLIKTRGQQVTLSCSPISGHRSVSWYQQTPGQGLQFLFEYFSETQRNKGNFPGRFSGRQFSNSRSEMNVSTLELGDSALYLCASSLRQADTQYFGPGTRLTVL.

The chain has TRBV6-5 and TRBJ2-2, with 13 nucleotides matching TRBD2. With 8 bases clipped from V and 4 bases from J, the junction kept 4 bases outside the gene matches. CDR3 size: 15 residues. Germline CDR1 reads MNHEY; CDR2 reads SVGAGI. The CDR3 loop is CASLGLAGVTGELFF. In nucleotides, the CDR3 is TGTGCCAGCCTCGGACTAGCGGGGGTCACCGGGGAGCTGTTTTTT.

The rearrangement joins TRBV29-1 to TRBJ2-1; 8 nucleotides match TRBD2. The CDR3 contains 14 residues. Unmatched junction bases numbered 2, after V lost 4 bases and J lost 0 bases. Germline V lookup: CDR1 SQVTM, CDR2 ANQGSEA. CDR3 sequence (DNA): TGCAGCGTTGTGACTAGCGACTCCTACAATGAGCAGTTCTTC. Translation gives CSVVTSDSYNEQFF.

The CDR3 reads CASSHDGTVIYEQYF. As DNA, the CDR3 is TGCGCCAGCAGCCACGATGGGACAGTAATCTACGAGCAGTACTTC. This chain links TRBV4-1 with TRBJ2-7, with 7 bases that match TRBD1. The CDR3 contains 15 residues. Germline values: CDR1 MGHRA, CDR2 YSYEKL. V lost 3 bases and J lost 3; bases outside the gene matches: 8.

J is TRBJ2-1 and V is TRBV5-6; the D gene is possibly TRBD1 (5 bases). Looked up from germline, CDR1 is SGHDT and CDR2 is YYEEEE. V lost 0 bases and J lost 1, with 8 bases in between. This CDR3 has 15 residues. The CDR3 spells CASSLGDRSYNEQFF. The CDR3 nucleotides read TGTGCCAGCAGCTTGGGTGACAGATCCTACAATGAGCAGTTCTTC.

The chain carries TRBV20-1 and TRBJ2-5; possible D gene TRBD2, 7 bases. V was clipped by 3 bases and J by 3 bases, with 20 bases between them. Germline V CDR1 and CDR2: DFQATT, SNEGSKA (reference sequence). CDR3 length: 16 residues. In DNA, the CDR3 is TGCAGTGCTAGTACAGCGGGGAGGGGGGTAAAAGAGACCCAGTACTTC. The encoded protein is CSASTAGRGVKETQYF.

The chain employs TRBV27 and TRBJ2-1; TRBD2 matches 11 bases. Per germline, CDR1 MNHEY and CDR2 SMNVEV (reference sequence). This CDR3 is built from 15 residues. V shed 8 bases and J 5 bases; nucleotides not matched to a gene: 8. CDR3: CASVSLAGGNNEQFF. The CDR3, as DNA: TGTGCCAGCGTATCTCTAGCGGGAGGTAACAATGAGCAGTTCTTC.